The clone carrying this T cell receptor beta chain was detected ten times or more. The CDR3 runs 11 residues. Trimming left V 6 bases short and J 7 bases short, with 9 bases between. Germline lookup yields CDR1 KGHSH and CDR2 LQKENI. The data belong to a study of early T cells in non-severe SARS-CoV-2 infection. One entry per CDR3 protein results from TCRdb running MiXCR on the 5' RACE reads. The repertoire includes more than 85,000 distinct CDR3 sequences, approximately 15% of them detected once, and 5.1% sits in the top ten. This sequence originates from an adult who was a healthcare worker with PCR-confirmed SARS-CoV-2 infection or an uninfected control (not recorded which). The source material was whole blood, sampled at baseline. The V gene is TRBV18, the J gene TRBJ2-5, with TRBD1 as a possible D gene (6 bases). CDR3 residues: CASSQQGTQYF. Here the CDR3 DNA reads TGTGCCAGCTCCCAACAGGGGACCCAGTACTTC.